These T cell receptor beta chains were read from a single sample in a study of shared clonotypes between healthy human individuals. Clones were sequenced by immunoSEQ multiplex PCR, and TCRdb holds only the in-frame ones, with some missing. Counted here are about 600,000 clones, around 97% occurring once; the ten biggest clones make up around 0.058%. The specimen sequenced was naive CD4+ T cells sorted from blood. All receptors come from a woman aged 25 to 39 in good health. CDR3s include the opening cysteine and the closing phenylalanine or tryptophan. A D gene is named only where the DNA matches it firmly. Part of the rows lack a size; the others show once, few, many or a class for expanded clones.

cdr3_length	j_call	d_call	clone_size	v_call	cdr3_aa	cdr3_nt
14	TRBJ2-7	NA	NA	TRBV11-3	CASSLGGPLGEQYF	TGTGCCAGCAGCTTAGGGGGTCCCCTGGGCGAGCAGTACTTC
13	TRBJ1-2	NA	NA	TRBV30	CAWSRAGTNGYTF	TGTGCCTGGAGTCGGGCGGGGACTAATGGCTACACCTTC
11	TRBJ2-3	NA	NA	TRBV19	CASKGRDTQYF	TGTGCCAGTAAGGGGCGCGATACGCAGTATTTT
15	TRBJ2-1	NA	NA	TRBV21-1	CASSNGRTSGPPPFF	TGTGCCAGCAGCAACGGACGGACTAGCGGCCCCCCGCCGTTCTTC
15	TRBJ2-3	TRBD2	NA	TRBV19	CASSISGRESGTQYF	TGTGCCAGTAGTATAAGCGGGAGGGAGTCGGGTACGCAGTATTTT
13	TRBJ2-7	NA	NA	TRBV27	CAIGPFYSYEQYF	TGTGCCATAGGGCCGTTTTACTCCTACGAGCAGTACTTC
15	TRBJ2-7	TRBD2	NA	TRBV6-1	CASTGQGLGPLEQYF	TGTGCCAGCACAGGGCAGGGACTAGGCCCCCTCGAGCAGTACTTC
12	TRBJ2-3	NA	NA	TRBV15	CATSRATGTQYF	TGTGCCACCAGCAGGGCCACGGGTACGCAGTATTTT
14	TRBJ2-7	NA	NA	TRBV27	CASRPEGGPYEQYF	TGTGCCAGCAGGCCGGAGGGCGGGCCCTACGAGCAGTACTTC
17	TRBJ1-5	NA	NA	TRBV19	CASSLTSRGYSNQPQHF	TGTGCCAGTAGTTTAACTTCCAGGGGTTATAGCAATCAGCCCCAGCATTTT
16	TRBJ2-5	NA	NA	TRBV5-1	CASSLGTRGNQETQYF	TGCGCCAGCAGCTTGGGGACTAGGGGGAACCAAGAGACCCAGTACTTC
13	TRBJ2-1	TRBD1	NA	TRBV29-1	CSLNRDRGGEQFF	TGCAGCCTAAACCGGGACAGGGGAGGTGAGCAGTTCTTC
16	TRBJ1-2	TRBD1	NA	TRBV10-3	CAISETFGQDSYGYTF	TGTGCCATCAGTGAGACCTTCGGACAGGACTCCTATGGCTACACCTTC
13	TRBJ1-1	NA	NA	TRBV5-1	CASRLGENTEAFF	TGCGCCAGCAGATTGGGGGAGAACACTGAAGCTTTCTTT
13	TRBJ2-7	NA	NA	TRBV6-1	CASSVPEAGEQYF	TGTGCCAGCAGTGTCCCAGAAGCGGGCGAGCAGTACTTC
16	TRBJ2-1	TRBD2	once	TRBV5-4	CASAGASGFSGDEQFF	TGTGCCAGCGCGGGCGCTAGCGGCTTCAGTGGGGATGAGCAGTTCTTC
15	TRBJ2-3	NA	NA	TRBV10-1	CASSESTLESDTQYF	TGCGCCAGCAGTGAGTCGACCCTAGAGTCGGATACGCAGTATTTT
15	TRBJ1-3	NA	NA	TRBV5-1	CASSYTGNSGNTIYF	TGCGCCAGCAGCTATACCGGGAACTCTGGAAACACCATATATTTT
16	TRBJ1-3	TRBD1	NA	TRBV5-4	CASSSGTGNLGNTIYF	TGTGCCAGCAGCTCCGGGACAGGGAATCTCGGAAACACCATATATTTT
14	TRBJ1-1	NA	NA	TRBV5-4	CASSPREVNTEAFF	TGTGCCAGCAGCCCCAGGGAGGTGAACACTGAAGCTTTCTTT
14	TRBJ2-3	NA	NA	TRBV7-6	CASSWTHNTDTQYF	TGTGCCAGCAGCTGGACTCATAACACAGATACGCAGTATTTT
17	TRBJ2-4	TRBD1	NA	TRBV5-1	CASSPSTTGGVGDIQYF	TGCGCCAGCAGCCCCAGTACCACAGGGGGTGTTGGAGACATTCAGTACTTC
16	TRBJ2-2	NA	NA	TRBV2	CASSDFGLENTGELFF	TGTGCCAGCAGTGATTTCGGGCTAGAAAACACCGGGGAGCTGTTTTTT
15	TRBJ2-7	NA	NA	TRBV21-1	CASIVHPGHRYEQYF	TGTGCCAGCATAGTGCATCCGGGACACCGCTACGAGCAGTACTTC
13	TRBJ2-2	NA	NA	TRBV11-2	CASSSDRTGELFF	TGTGCCAGCAGCTCCGACCGCACCGGGGAGCTGTTTTTT
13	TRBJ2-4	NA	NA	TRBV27	CASRRGERNIQYF	TGTGCCAGCAGAAGGGGGGAACGAAACATTCAGTACTTC
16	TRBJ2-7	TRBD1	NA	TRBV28	CASTSSGTGESYEQYF	TGTGCCAGCACCTCCTCGGGGACAGGGGAGTCCTACGAGCAGTACTTC
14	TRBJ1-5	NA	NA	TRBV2	CASREDRPNQPQHF	TGTGCCAGCAGGGAGGACAGACCCAATCAGCCCCAGCATTTT
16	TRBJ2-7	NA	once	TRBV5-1	CASSLGGQRGSYEQYF	TGCGCCAGCAGCTTGGGAGGACAGCGGGGTTCCTACGAGCAGTACTTC
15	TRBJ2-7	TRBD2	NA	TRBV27	CASSPTSGRPDEQYF	TGTGCCAGCAGTCCCACTAGCGGGAGACCCGACGAGCAGTACTTC